The present entry profiles one T cell receptor (beta chain) with its context. No cognate antigen has been identified for it. Base qualities are not recorded, but no much larger clone differs from it by a single base. This entry belongs to a study of shared T cell receptors in the human thymus (dated by TCRdb to the early 2020s). About the full investigation: The study investigated the way shared, self-reactive T-cell receptor alpha chains are produced in the human thymus.

Trimming removed 7 bases from V and 9 bases from J; the gene matches leave 14 bases unexplained. Sequences ENHRY (CDR1) and SYGVKD (CDR2) are obtained from the germline V gene. Spanning cysteine to phenylalanine, the CDR3 consists of 15 amino acids. The read is trimmed to its CDR3 DNA, 45 bases read in frame from base 1. The protocol used for the library was the immunoSEQ multiplex PCR assay. This is the immuneACCESS table as TCRdb keeps it, with only in-frame sequences that have V and J called. A part of the clones is gone; compared with another copy, unresolved V genes explain less than half, and the rest is unexplained. The sample data list hundreds of thousands of clones, and 88% of these were observed just once. The ten largest clones capture about 0.01% of the sample. The sample was also linked to a second study, of human thymus T cells. As that second study puts it: Immunologically healthy infants undergoing open corrective cardiac surgery for congenital heart defects in Finland were used as donors. Thymus tissue was obtained as surgical resects removed during corrective cardiac surgery. Usage of V and J gene segments appeared to be biased in both the thymic and the peripheral blood repertoires. Highly overlapping thymic TCR repertoires among unrelated individuals were reported in the related research. The study characterized TCR alpha and beta repertoires from eight infant thymus samples and a few related peripheral blood samples. Donor ages ranged from about 6 to 250 days, and the cohort comprised six male and a couple of female infants. After being mechanically released from the tissue, thymocytes were kept at -70 degrees C in pellets of about 8.5-32 million cells. A QIAsymphony instrument was used to extract genomic DNA from frozen cell pellets. TCRB and TCRAD loci were amplified from a standardized quantity of quality-controlled genomic DNA using the immunoSEQ multiplex PCR assay. Amplicons spanned the V(D)J region at a length sufficient to cover the CDR3 and identify V and J genes. The commercial immunoSEQ service was used to sequence amplicons on an Illumina platform. Primer bias and sequencing errors were corrected as previously described, and TCRAD and TCRB were defined on the basis of the IMGT database. Analysis of the repertoires was done with immunoSEQ Analyzer 3.0 and VDJTools and included basic statistics, V/J segment usage, diversity estimates, rarefaction and pairwise overlap. To estimate diversity, the Chao1, ChaoE, Efron-Thisted, Shannon and inverse Simpson indices were applied, and diversity was also estimated on datasets down-sampled to the smallest sample. For repertoire overlap, CDR3 nucleotide sequence, V gene and J gene had to match strictly, and clustering was done by Jaccard-based multidimensional scaling. On average, thymus samples gave around 810,000 unique TCRB clonotypes, whereas blood samples gave roughly 80,000.

The sample consisted of thymocytes. The receptor's source is a boy younger than two with a congenital heart defect. Donor details come from another sample of the same person, matched by shared clones. The chain uses TRBV10-3 and TRBJ2-3; a stretch of 9 junction bases matches TRBD2. The DNA sequence is given as TGTGCCATCAACCAGGGACTAGCCCCTAAAAGGACGCAGTATTTT. Its product reads: CAINQGLAPKRTQYF.